Listed below are T cell receptor beta chains from one sample, sequenced in a study of T cell repertoires in cytomegalovirus infection. TCRdb reprocessed the reads with MiXCR, giving one entry per CDR3 protein. The sample holds hundreds of thousands of distinct CDR3 sequences, 30% to 40% seen once. Their specific antigens are unknown. The specimen was cultured PBMCs, collected from culture after CMV antigen stimulation. These receptors all stem from a human donor in good health (CMV status not recorded). Some clones in this sample may be carry-over from other donors' samples. The CDR3 runs from the conserved cysteine through the conserved F or W. Fields, in order: J gene, D gene, V gene, clone size, CDR3 DNA, CDR3 protein. A D gene is named only where the DNA matches it firmly. The listing skips clone size in some rows; elsewhere it reads once, few, many or a size class.

J: TRBJ2-1
D: .
V: TRBV29-1
size: .
DNA: TGCAGCTGGACATACGTGGACAATGAGCAGTTCTTC
CDR3: CSWTYVDNEQFF

J: TRBJ2-5
D: TRBD1
V: TRBV10-2
size: once
DNA: TGCGCCAGCAGATACAGGGGGAACCAAGAGACCCAGTACTTC
CDR3: CASRYRGNQETQYF

J: TRBJ1-4
D: .
V: TRBV5-1
size: .
DNA: TGCGCCAGCAGACGGGGAGTGCTGGGGGGGGTCGGGGAAAAACTGTTTTTT
CDR3: CASRRGVLGGVGEKLFF

J: TRBJ1-1
D: TRBD1
V: TRBV18
size: .
DNA: TGTGCCAGCTCACCACCGGGACAGGGGGCCGTGGTGTCGGAAGCTTTCTTT
CDR3: CASSPPGQGAVVSEAFF

J: TRBJ1-1
D: .
V: TRBV20-1
size: .
DNA: TGCAGTGCTCTTCCTTGGGGCCGCTTGAACACTGAAGCTTTCTTT
CDR3: CSALPWGRLNTEAFF

J: TRBJ1-2
D: .
V: TRBV19
size: few
DNA: TGTGCCAGTAAGGCGGCCCCTTGGGACTATGGCTACACCTTC
CDR3: CASKAAPWDYGYTF

J: TRBJ1-5
D: .
V: TRBV7-9
size: .
DNA: TGTGCCAGCAGCGATACAGGGAATCAGCCCCAGCATTTT
CDR3: CASSDTGNQPQHF

J: TRBJ2-7
D: TRBD2
V: TRBV20-1
size: .
DNA: TGCAGTGCTAGAGACAGACTAGCGGGTTTATCCTACGAGCAGTACTTC
CDR3: CSARDRLAGLSYEQYF

J: TRBJ2-3
D: TRBD2
V: TRBV2
size: .
DNA: TGTGCCAGCAGCTATATAGCGGGAGCGGAAGATACGCAGTATTTT
CDR3: CASSYIAGAEDTQYF

J: TRBJ2-1
D: TRBD2
V: TRBV24-1
size: once
DNA: TGTGCCACCAGTGATCGTACTAGCGCCTACAATGAGCAGTTCTTC
CDR3: CATSDRTSAYNEQFF

J: TRBJ2-3
D: TRBD2
V: TRBV10-3
size: .
DNA: TGTGCCATCAGACCGACTAGCGAGGGCACAGATACGCAGTATTTT
CDR3: CAIRPTSEGTDTQYF

J: TRBJ2-2
D: .
V: TRBV5-6
size: .
DNA: TGTGCCAGCAGCTTGAGGTTTGGCGAAGGCACCGGGGAGCTGTTTTTT
CDR3: CASSLRFGEGTGELFF

J: TRBJ2-3
D: .
V: TRBV5-6
size: .
DNA: TGTGCCAGCAGCTTTAAACAGGGACGGGGCACAGATACGCAGTATTTT
CDR3: CASSFKQGRGTDTQYF

J: TRBJ2-3
D: .
V: TRBV5-4
size: .
DNA: TGTGCCAGCAGCGACCGAAGGCGGTTAGACCACACAGATACGCAGTATTTT
CDR3: CASSDRRRLDHTDTQYF

J: TRBJ2-7
D: .
V: TRBV10-3
size: .
DNA: TGTGCCATCAGGGGGACTCGCTCCTACGAGCAGTACTTC
CDR3: CAIRGTRSYEQYF

J: TRBJ2-5
D: .
V: TRBV7-9
size: .
DNA: TGTGCCAGCCAGCCCGACAGACAACAAGAGACCCAGTACTTC
CDR3: CASQPDRQQETQYF

J: TRBJ1-5
D: .
V: TRBV7-8
size: .
DNA: TGTGCCAGCAGCTACAGGGTTGATCAGCCCCAGCATTTT
CDR3: CASSYRVDQPQHF

J: TRBJ2-1
D: .
V: TRBV19
size: .
DNA: TGTGCCAGTAGTATCCCCCCCGACGGATACAATGAGCAGTTCTTC
CDR3: CASSIPPDGYNEQFF

J: TRBJ2-5
D: .
V: TRBV20-1
size: .
DNA: TGCAGTGCTAGAGTTCCGGGACGGGAGACCCAGTACTTC
CDR3: CSARVPGRETQYF

J: TRBJ2-5
D: TRBD2
V: TRBV7-2
size: many
DNA: TGTGCCAGCAGCTTAGTAGCGGGGGGCGGTAGGGAGACCCAGTACTTC
CDR3: CASSLVAGGGRETQYF

J: TRBJ1-4
D: .
V: TRBV7-2
size: many
DNA: TGTGCCAGCAGCTCTTTCCCCTACCTCAGGGACACTAATGAAAAACTGTTTTTT
CDR3: CASSSFPYLRDTNEKLFF

J: TRBJ1-2
D: .
V: TRBV27
size: few
DNA: TGTGCCAGCAGTTTTGGGAATGGCTACACCTTC
CDR3: CASSFGNGYTF